What follows are 12 T cell receptor beta chains derived from one specimen sequenced in a study of post-analysis software for immune sequencing data. General observations from the study: Higher frequency in patients than in controls was seen for five TRBV segments, with TRBV5-6, TRBV5-1 and TRBV20-1 among them.

Their specific antigens are unknown. Tagging with unique molecular identifiers was a feature of the TCR beta cDNA libraries. TCRdb fed the PCR reads into MiXCR, producing one record per CDR3 protein. The sample holds fewer than 850,000 distinct CDR3 sequences, about 27% seen once. The material sequenced was blood. These receptors all stem from a girl between 5 and 17 years old with multiple sclerosis.

With respect to this clonotype: A much larger clonotype is one base distant, so this may be a read error. This chain links TRBV6-5 with TRBJ2-3; no definite D call. Trimming removed 0 bases at V and 4 bases at J, with 8 bases between. This CDR3 contains 14 residues. The germline V gene encodes CDR1 MNHEY and CDR2 SVGAGI. The CDR3 is CASSYSHGSDTQYF. In DNA, the CDR3 is TGTGCCAGCAGTTACTCCCACGGATCAGATACGCAGTATTTT.

The rearrangement uses TRBV2 and TRBJ1-5; D may be TRBD1 (5 bases). There are 17 residues in the CDR3. Germline CDR1 SNHLY, CDR2 FYNNEI. V was shortened by 6 bases and J by 5 bases, with 23 bases between the two germline ends. The CDR3 DNA is TGTGCCAGCAGACAAGGGCCTTCTCGCGGAGGGGATCAGCCCCAGCATTTT. Translating it yields CASRQGPSRGGDQPQHF.

This clonotype was counted a few times. V is TRBV6-6 and J is TRBJ1-6; 7 bases match TRBD1. The V gene's germline CDR1 is MNHNY and CDR2 SVGAGI (reference sequence). The J segment lost 10 bases and the V segment lost 6 bases, leaving 15 bases of the junction unmatched. This CDR3 has 16 amino acids. The CDR3 nucleotides are TGTGCCAGCAGCTATCGGACAGGCGAGCAGGGGTCACCCCTCCACTTT. It translates to CASSYRTGEQGSPLHF.

The CDR3 spells CASSYWGQTGTEAFF. The CDR3 DNA reads as TGTGCCAGCAGTTACTGGGGACAAACGGGCACTGAAGCTTTCTTT. V usage is TRBV6-5 and J usage is TRBJ1-1, with D maybe TRBD1 (6 bases). V lost 1 base and J 4 bases, leaving 13 bases between the germline ends. Germline CDR1 and CDR2: MNHEY and SVGAGI. The CDR3 runs to 15 residues.

The gene calls are TRBV28 and TRBJ2-4; D possibly corresponds to TRBD1 (6 bases). The germline gives CDR1 MDHEN, CDR2 SYDVKM. The CDR3 is made up of 15 amino acids. Trimming left V 6 bases short and J 0 bases short, with 12 bases between. The CDR3 nucleotides are TGTGCCAGCAGGACAGGTTTCCTAGCCAAAAACATTCAGTACTTC. Encoded protein: CASRTGFLAKNIQYF. The whole variable domain, filled in from reference TRBV28 and TRBJ2-4, reads DVKVTQSSRYLVKRTGEKVFLECVQDMDHENMFWYRQDPGLGLRLIYFSYDVKMKEKGDIPEGYSVSREKKERFSLILESASTNQTSMYLCASRTGFLAKNIQYFGAGTRLSVL.

This clonotype turned up a few times. V and J are TRBV7-2 and TRBJ2-5; TRBD2 is a possible D gene (6 bases). Judging by the DNA end, TRBJ2-7 fits better; the J call may be wrong. The CDR3 is 15 amino acids. The germline CDR1 and CDR2 sequences are SGHTA and FQGNSA. The CDR3 loop is CASRSWSGGTYEQYF. CDR3 coding DNA: TGTGCCAGCAGATCCTGGAGCGGAGGGACGTACGAGCAGTACTTC.

This clonotype was detected a few times. The rearrangement links TRBV5-1 to TRBJ2-7; 8 bases are a match to TRBD2. Trimming cost V 2 bases and J 3 bases; bases outside gene matches: 4. The CDR3 sequence is 14 residues long. The germline V gene encodes CDR1 SGHRS and CDR2 YFSETQ. In DNA, the CDR3 is TGCGCCAGCAGCTTAAGAGCGGGAGACTACGAGCAGTACTTC. It translates to CASSLRAGDYEQYF.

CDR3 bases: TGTGCCAGCAGTACCCACGATAGCCGACATGGTGAGCAGTTCTTC. It translates to CASSTHDSRHGEQFF. The V and J genes are TRBV6-5 and TRBJ2-1; D is uncertain. The germline V gene has CDR1 MNHEY and CDR2 SVGAGI. V shed 5 bases and J shed 9 bases, with 20 bases lying between them. The CDR3 runs 15 residues.

This clonotype was seen more than once but under ten times. The V call is TRBV6-1, the J call TRBJ2-4, with 11 bases lining up with TRBD2. CDR1 and CDR2 (germline): MNHNS, SASEGT. V lost 5 bases and J lost 9; bases outside the gene matches: 6. CDR3 size: 14 residues. The CDR3 region is CASSPGTSGFIQYF. In nucleotides, the CDR3 is TGTGCCAGCAGTCCCGGGACTAGCGGTTTCATTCAGTACTTC.

The chain couples TRBV9 to TRBJ1-4; D may be TRBD1 (6 bases). The CDR3 covers 16 residues. The V and J ends lost 0 bases and 7 bases respectively, with 16 bases between them. Germline CDR1 reads SGDLS; CDR2 reads YYNGEE. The DNA of the CDR3 is TGTGCCAGCAGCGTAGGGTGGTCGATGGGGGCTGAAAAACTGTTTTTT. Its protein product is CASSVGWSMGAEKLFF. The whole variable domain, remainder taken from reference TRBV9 and TRBJ1-4, is DSGVTQTPKHLITATGQRVTLRCSPRSGDLSVYWYQQSLDQGLQFLIQYYNGEERAKGNILERFSAQQFPDLHSELNLSSLELGDSALYFCASSVGWSMGAEKLFFGSGTQLSVL.

This clonotype was counted a few times. This rearrangement joins TRBV20-1 to TRBJ2-7; 7 bases are shared with TRBD2. V lost 6 bases and J lost 0; bases outside the gene matches: 11. Germline CDR1 is DFQATT and CDR2 is SNEGSKA (reference sequence). This CDR3 has 15 amino acids. CDR3 region: CSATPASGFSYEQYF. Written as DNA, the CDR3 is TGCAGTGCGACGCCGGCTAGCGGCTTCTCCTACGAGCAGTACTTC.

This clonotype turned up a few times. The chain carries TRBV6-5 and TRBJ1-1; D gene ambiguous. CDR3 size: 14 residues. CDR1 and CDR2 (germline): MNHEY, SVGAGI. The germline V and J ends were trimmed by 6 bases and 1 base, with 12 bases remaining between them. Here the CDR3 DNA reads TGTGCCAGCAGCCCTTCGGGGAGGAACACTGAAGCTTTCTTT. It is translated as CASSPSGRNTEAFF.